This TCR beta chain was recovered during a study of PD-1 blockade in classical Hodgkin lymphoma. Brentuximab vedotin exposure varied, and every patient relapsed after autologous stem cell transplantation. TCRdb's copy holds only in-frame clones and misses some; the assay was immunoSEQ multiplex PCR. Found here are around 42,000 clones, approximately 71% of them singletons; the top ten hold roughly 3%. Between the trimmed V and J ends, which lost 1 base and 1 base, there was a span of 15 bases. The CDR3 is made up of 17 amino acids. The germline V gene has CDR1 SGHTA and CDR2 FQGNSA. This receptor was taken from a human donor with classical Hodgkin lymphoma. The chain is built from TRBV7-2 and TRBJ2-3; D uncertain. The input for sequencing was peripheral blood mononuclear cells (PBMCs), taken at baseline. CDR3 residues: CASSLDSLLRGTDTQYF. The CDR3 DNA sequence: TGTGCCAGCAGCTTAGACTCATTACTTAGGGGCACAGATACGCAGTATTTT.